The 22 T cell receptor beta chains below come from one sample, sequenced in a study of beta chain features in type 1 diabetes. Whole-study results and caveats: Across all four CD4+ subsets, people with type 1 diabetes showed modestly shorter TCRB CDR3s.

Every isolated RNA sample was fully reverse transcribed, so sequencing captured expressed TCRB transcripts. TCRdb's table, derived via immunoSEQ multiplex PCR, lists solely in-frame clones and lacks some. The sample holds approximately 280,000 clones, 15% seen once. No antigen has been identified for these receptors. Sample: naive CD4+ T cells from blood. All receptors come from a man in his late teens or twenties with type 1 diabetes.

The CDR3 bases are TGTGCCAGTAGACCCCCCTACACAGATACGCAGTATTTT. Translation gives CASRPPYTDTQYF. This rearrangement joins TRBV19 to TRBJ2-3; D gene ambiguous. Germline loops: CDR1 LNHDA, CDR2 SQIVND (reference sequence). The CDR3 runs 13 residues. Trimming stripped 6 bases from V and 2 bases from J, with 9 bases between.

This clone was seen more than once but under ten times. This chain joins TRBV27 and TRBJ1-1; D is undetermined. CDR1 MNHEY and CDR2 SMNVEV come from the germline V gene (reference sequence). This CDR3 is 13 amino acids long. Trimming took 3 bases from V and 2 from J, leaving 7 bases between them. The CDR3 bases are TGTGCCAGCAGTTTTAATCCTAACACTGAAGCTTTCTTT. Amino acids: CASSFNPNTEAFF.

The table lists this clone with a few counts. The CDR3, as DNA: TGCGCCAGCAGCTTGTCTAGCGGGAGGCCGAGTCTGAGCACAGATACGCAGTATTTT. This gives the protein CASSLSSGRPSLSTDTQYF. The chain couples TRBV5-1 to TRBJ2-3; TRBD2 matches at 11 bases. There are 19 residues in the CDR3. Germline V gene lookup returns CDR1 SGHRS and CDR2 YFSETQ. With 1 base clipped from V and 0 bases from J, the junction kept 10 bases outside the gene matches.

V and J are TRBV2 and TRBJ1-5; 8 bases fit TRBD1. Germline CDR1 and CDR2: SNHLY and FYNNEI. J was trimmed by 2 bases and V by 3 bases; bases with no gene match: 3. CDR3 size: 15 residues. The CDR3 reads CASSELQGGNQPQHF. The CDR3 DNA sequence: TGTGCCAGCAGTGAGTTACAGGGGGGCAATCAGCCCCAGCATTTT.

This sequence joins TRBV30 and TRBJ2-7; maybe TRBD1 (6 bases). Germline CDR1 is GTSNPN and CDR2 is SVGIG (reference sequence). The V end was cut by 4 bases, the J end by 3 bases, with 16 bases between. The CDR3 length is 14 residues. The CDR3 DNA reads as TGTGCCTGGAATCTCAGGGGCAGGGACTACGAGCAGTACTTC. Amino acid sequence: CAWNLRGRDYEQYF.

This chain joins TRBV13 and TRBJ2-7, with 11 bases that match TRBD2. This CDR3 is built from 15 residues. Per germline, CDR1 PRHDT and CDR2 FYEKMQ (reference sequence). V dropped 5 bases and J dropped 4; count of bases not matched to a gene: 7. The CDR3 here is CASSLSGRAGYEQYF. The CDR3 DNA reads as TGTGCCAGCAGCCTTAGCGGGAGGGCCGGATACGAGCAGTACTTC.

CDR3 sequence: CASSKTGRGANVLTF. For the CDR3, the DNA is TGTGCCAGCAGTAAAACAGGGCGCGGGGCCAACGTCCTGACTTTC. The V gene is TRBV28, the J gene TRBJ2-6, with D possibly TRBD1 on 6 matching bases. Germline values: CDR1 MDHEN, CDR2 SYDVKM. The CDR3 sequence is 15 residues long. Trimming cost V 5 bases and J 4 bases, with 12 bases left between them. The complete variable domain, with remaining parts taken from reference TRBV28 and TRBJ2-6, reads DVKVTQSSRYLVKRTGEKVFLECVQDMDHENMFWYRQDPGLGLRLIYFSYDVKMKEKGDIPEGYSVSREKKERFSLILESASTNQTSMYLCASSKTGRGANVLTFGAGSRLTVL.

This clone was picked up a small number of times. J is TRBJ2-3 and V is TRBV5-1; maybe TRBD2 (5 bases). The length of the CDR3 is 11 residues. Germline V CDR1 and CDR2: SGHRS, YFSETQ. Trimming stripped 7 bases from V and 6 bases from J, with 9 bases between. The CDR3 DNA is TGCGCCAGCCATACGGGGGATACGCAGTATTTT. Encoded protein: CASHTGDTQYF.

V gene TRBV27 combines with J gene TRBJ2-7, with a possible D match to TRBD1 (5 bases). The V end lost 2 bases, the J end lost 4 bases, and 18 bases lay between the germline ends. This CDR3 comprises 16 residues. Germline lookup yields CDR1 MNHEY and CDR2 SMNVEV (reference sequence). CDR3 amino acids: CASSLRDAGLGYEQYF. Written as DNA, the CDR3 is TGTGCCAGCAGTTTAAGGGATGCAGGGCTTGGGTACGAGCAGTACTTC.

The DNA of the CDR3 is TGTGCCAGTAGTCGACTAGCGGGCCTCTACGAGCAGTACTTC. Translation: CASSRLAGLYEQYF. The chain has TRBV19 and TRBJ2-7; 10 positions match TRBD2. The J segment lost 3 bases and the V segment lost 5 bases, leaving 4 bases of the junction unmatched. Per the germline V gene, CDR1 is LNHDA and CDR2 is SQIVND (reference sequence). The CDR3 covers 14 residues.

This clone has just a few counts. V usage is TRBV7-2 and J usage is TRBJ2-5; 7 positions match TRBD1. CDR1 is SGHTA and CDR2 is FQGNSA in the germline V gene. This CDR3 has 13 amino acids. With V trimmed by 7 bases and J by 2 bases, 4 bases remained unmatched. DNA of the CDR3: TGTGCCAGCACCAGGACAGGACAAGAGACCCAGTACTTC. This gives the protein CASTRTGQETQYF.

The chain has TRBV15 and TRBJ1-3; the D gene is possibly TRBD1 (5 bases). The CDR3 sequence is 16 residues long. In germline, CDR1 is LNHNV, CDR2 YYDKDF (reference sequence). Trimming left V 2 bases short and J 4 bases short, with 15 bases between. CDR3 amino acids: CATSRHDGPGGNTIYF. CDR3 nucleotide sequence: TGTGCCACCAGCAGACACGACGGTCCAGGGGGAAACACCATATATTTT.

This clone was observed a few times. One end of the junction fails to match germline, which may point to a read error. The chain uses TRBV7-9 and TRBJ2-7, with TRBD2 as a possible D gene (6 bases). Germline V gene lookup returns CDR1 SEHNR and CDR2 FQNEAQ (reference sequence). The CDR3 has 11 amino acids. The CDR3 DNA follows: TGTGCCAGCAGCCAGGACACGGAGGGGCACTTC. Its protein is CASSQDTEGHF. Based on the CDR3 plus reference TRBV7-9 and TRBJ2-7, the full variable domain is DTGVSQNPRHKITKRGQNVTFRCDPISEHNRLYWYRQTLGQGPEFLTYFQNEAQLEKSRLLSDRFSAERPKGSFSTLEIQRTEQGDSAMYLCASSQDTEGHFGPGTRLTVT.

The chain combines TRBV18 with TRBJ2-1; TRBD2 aligns across 7 bases. With 5 bases clipped from V and 3 bases from J, the junction kept 10 bases outside the gene matches. Germline CDR1 and CDR2: KGHSH and LQKENI. The CDR3 runs 16 residues. CDR3 sequence: CASSKPVLAVYNEQFF. DNA of the CDR3: TGTGCCAGCTCAAAGCCCGTGCTAGCGGTCTACAATGAGCAGTTCTTC.

This clone was counted only a few times. This sequence joins TRBV5-1 and TRBJ1-1; a weak D match, TRBD1 (5 bases). Germline-derived CDR1 and CDR2 are SGHRS and YFSETQ. The CDR3 loop spans 16 amino acids. V was cut by 0 bases and J by 7 bases, with 19 bases left in between. CDR3 residues: CASSLAPMGGSGEAFF. CDR3 DNA sequence: TGCGCCAGCAGCTTGGCTCCGATGGGGGGTTCGGGTGAAGCTTTCTTT.

This clone was counted between two and nine times. The V and J genes are TRBV7-2 and TRBJ2-3; 8 bases agree with TRBD2. J lost 7 bases, V lost 10 bases, and 7 bases had no gene match. In germline, CDR1 is SGHTA, CDR2 FQGNSA. The CDR3 extends over 12 amino acids. The CDR3 loop reads CATEAGGNTQYF. For the CDR3, the DNA is TGTGCCACAGAGGCGGGAGGTAATACGCAGTATTTT.

V usage is TRBV28 and J usage is TRBJ2-4, with D hard to call. Trimming left V 5 bases short and J 0 bases short, with 8 bases between. The germline V gene encodes CDR1 MDHEN and CDR2 SYDVKM. The CDR3 consists of 14 residues. CDR3: CASSLFPAKNIQYF. CDR3 nucleotides: TGTGCCAGCAGTCTGTTCCCAGCCAAAAACATTCAGTACTTC. The variable domain in full, with the rest retrieved from reference TRBV28 and TRBJ2-4, is DVKVTQSSRYLVKRTGEKVFLECVQDMDHENMFWYRQDPGLGLRLIYFSYDVKMKEKGDIPEGYSVSREKKERFSLILESASTNQTSMYLCASSLFPAKNIQYFGAGTRLSVL.

This clone was found a few times. The J gene is TRBJ2-1, the V gene TRBV21-1; the table's D call, TRBD1, was not checked against the DNA. TRBV21-1 is a pseudogene. This CDR3 is 14 amino acids long. CDR3 DNA sequence: TGTGCCAGCACCGTGGCGGACAGATACAATGAGCAGTTCTTC. Residues: CASTVADRYNEQFF.

This clone turned up a few times. J is TRBJ2-5 and V is TRBV7-8; 7 nucleotides agree with TRBD2. The V gene end was trimmed by 3 bases and the J gene end by 4 bases; junction bases not matched to a gene: 14. Germline V lookup: CDR1 SGHVS, CDR2 FQNEAQ. The CDR3 spans 17 residues. The CDR3 spells CASSFRSAGLNGETQYF. DNA for the CDR3: TGTGCCAGCAGCTTCAGGTCAGCGGGGCTCAATGGAGAGACCCAGTACTTC.

V gene TRBV7-2 combines with J gene TRBJ2-7; 7 bases map to TRBD1. This CDR3 comprises 14 residues. CDR1 and CDR2 (germline): SGHTA, FQGNSA. After removal of 4 bases from V and 0 bases from J, the junction contained 3 bases not matched to a gene. The CDR3 protein is CASSSRDSSYEQYF. CDR3 in DNA: TGTGCCAGCAGCTCTCGGGACAGCTCCTACGAGCAGTACTTC.

This clone was picked up a small number of times. This chain connects TRBV7-6 to TRBJ1-1; 7 nucleotides match TRBD1. Trimming removed 4 bases from V and 4 bases from J; junction bases left unmatched: 12. Germline V lookup: CDR1 SGHVS, CDR2 FNYEAQ. The CDR3 contains 16 residues. The CDR3 DNA reads TGTGCCAGCAGCTCAAACCGACAGGGTTGGTCCACTGAAGCTTTCTTT. Translation gives CASSSNRQGWSTEAFF.

The rearrangement links TRBV2 to TRBJ2-7, with 7 bases matching TRBD2. CDR3 length equals 12 residues. V lost 8 bases and J lost 0; bases outside the gene matches: 1. CDR1 and CDR2 (germline): SNHLY, FYNNEI. This chain's CDR3 is CASSGGSYEQYF. CDR3 DNA: TGTGCCAGCTCGGGGGGCTCCTACGAGCAGTACTTC. Based on the CDR3 plus reference TRBV2 and TRBJ2-7, the full variable domain is EPEVTQTPSHQVTQMGQEVILRCVPISNHLYFYWYRQILGQKVEFLVSFYNNEISEKSEIFDDQFSVERPDGSNFTLKIRSTKLEDSAMYFCASSGGSYEQYFGPGTRLTVT.